Below, one T cell receptor beta chain is given with its context. The antigen is undetermined. The donors formed part of the approximately 120-subject validation cohort, distinct from the approximately 670-subject first cohort. Generated by immunoSEQ multiplex PCR, the TCRdb table keeps only in-frame clones and is missing some. The table includes approximately 41,000 clones, 90% to 95% detected once. This entry comes from a study of cytomegalovirus exposure and HLA in healthy donors. Overall study results and limits: Researchers catalogued under 200 TCR beta chains as cytomegalovirus-associated. Confirmation in vitro established that a few CMV-associated chains were specific for CMV antigens. According to a later analysis, TCR clusters from the first cohort tended to co-occur in the roughly 130 validation repertoires.

This TCR was recovered from a man between 18 and 35 years old in good health and CMV-seronegative. The sequenced material came from PBMCs.

CDR3 in DNA: TGTGCCATCAGCGCGCTGACTAGCGGGGCCTACGAGCAGTACTTC. It translates to CAISALTSGAYEQYF. The V and J genes are TRBV10-3 and TRBJ2-5, with 11 bases lining up with TRBD2. The DNA matches TRBJ2-7 better at its end, which makes the J call doubtful. Germline V gives CDR1 ENHRY, CDR2 SYGVKD. This CDR3 has 15 amino acids.